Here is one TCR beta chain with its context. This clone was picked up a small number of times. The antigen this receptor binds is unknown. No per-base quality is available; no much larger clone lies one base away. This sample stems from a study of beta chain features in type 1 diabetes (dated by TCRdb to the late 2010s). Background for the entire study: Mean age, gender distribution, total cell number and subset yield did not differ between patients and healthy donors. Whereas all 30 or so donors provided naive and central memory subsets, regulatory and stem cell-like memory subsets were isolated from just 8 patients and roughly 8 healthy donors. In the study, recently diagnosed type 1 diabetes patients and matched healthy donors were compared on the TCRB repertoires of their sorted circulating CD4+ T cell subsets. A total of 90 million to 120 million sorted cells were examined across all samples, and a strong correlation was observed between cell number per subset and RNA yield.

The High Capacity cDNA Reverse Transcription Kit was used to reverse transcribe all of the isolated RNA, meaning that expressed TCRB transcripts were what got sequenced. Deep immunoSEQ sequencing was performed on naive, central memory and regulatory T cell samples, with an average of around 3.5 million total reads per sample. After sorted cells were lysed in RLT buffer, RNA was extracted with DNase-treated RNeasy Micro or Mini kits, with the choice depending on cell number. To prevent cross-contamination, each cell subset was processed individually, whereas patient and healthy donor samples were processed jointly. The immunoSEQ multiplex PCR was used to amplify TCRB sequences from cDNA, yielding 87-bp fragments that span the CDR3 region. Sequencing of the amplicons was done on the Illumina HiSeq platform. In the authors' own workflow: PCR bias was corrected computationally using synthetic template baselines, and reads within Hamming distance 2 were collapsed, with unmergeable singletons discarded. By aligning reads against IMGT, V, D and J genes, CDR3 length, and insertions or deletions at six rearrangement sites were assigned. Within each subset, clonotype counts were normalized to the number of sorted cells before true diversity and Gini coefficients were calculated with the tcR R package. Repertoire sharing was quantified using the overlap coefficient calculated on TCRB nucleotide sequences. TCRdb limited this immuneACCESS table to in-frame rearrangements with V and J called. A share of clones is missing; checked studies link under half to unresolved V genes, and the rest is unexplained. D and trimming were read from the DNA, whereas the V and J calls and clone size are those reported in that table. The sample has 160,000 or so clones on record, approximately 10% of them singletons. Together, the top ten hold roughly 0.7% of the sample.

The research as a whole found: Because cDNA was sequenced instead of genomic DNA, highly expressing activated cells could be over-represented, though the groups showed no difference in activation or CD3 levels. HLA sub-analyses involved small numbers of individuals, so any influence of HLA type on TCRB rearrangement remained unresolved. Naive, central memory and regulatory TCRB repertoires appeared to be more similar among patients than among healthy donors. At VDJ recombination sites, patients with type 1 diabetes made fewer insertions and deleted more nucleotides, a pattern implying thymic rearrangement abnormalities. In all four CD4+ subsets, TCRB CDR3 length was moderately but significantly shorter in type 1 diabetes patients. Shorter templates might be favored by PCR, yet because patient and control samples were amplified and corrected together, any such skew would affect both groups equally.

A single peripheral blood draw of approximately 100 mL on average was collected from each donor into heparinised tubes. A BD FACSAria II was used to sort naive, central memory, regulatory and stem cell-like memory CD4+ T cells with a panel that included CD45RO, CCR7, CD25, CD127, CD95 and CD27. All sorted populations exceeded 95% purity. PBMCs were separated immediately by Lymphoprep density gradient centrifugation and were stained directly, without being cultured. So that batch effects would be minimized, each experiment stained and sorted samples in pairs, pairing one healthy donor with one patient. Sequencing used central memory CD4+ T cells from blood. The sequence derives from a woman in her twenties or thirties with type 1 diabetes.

The CDR3 reads CAWRGARGYTF. The sequenced DNA is TGTGCCTGGAGGGGGGCGAGAGGCTACACCTTC. The chain employs TRBV30 and TRBJ1-2, and perhaps TRBD1 as D gene, on 6 matching bases. Trimming takes 3 bases from V and 8 bases from J, and the germline ends sit 10 bases apart. The CDR3, cysteine through phenylalanine, is 11 amino acids long. Solely the CDR3 DNA is kept, with 33 bases framed from the first base. Reading the germline V gene (reference sequence) gives CDR1 GTSNPN and CDR2 SVGIG.